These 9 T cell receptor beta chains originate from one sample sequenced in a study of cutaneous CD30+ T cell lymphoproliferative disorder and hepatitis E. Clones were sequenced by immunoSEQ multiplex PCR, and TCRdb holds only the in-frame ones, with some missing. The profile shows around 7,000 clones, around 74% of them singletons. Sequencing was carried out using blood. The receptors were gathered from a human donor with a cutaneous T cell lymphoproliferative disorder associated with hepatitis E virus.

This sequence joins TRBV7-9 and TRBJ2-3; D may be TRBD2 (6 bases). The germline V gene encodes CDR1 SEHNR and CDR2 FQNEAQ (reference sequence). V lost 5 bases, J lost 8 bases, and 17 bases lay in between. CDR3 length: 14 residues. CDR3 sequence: CASSPRGTPGTQYF. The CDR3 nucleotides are TGTGCCAGCAGCCCCCGGGGGACCCCCGGTACGCAGTATTTT.

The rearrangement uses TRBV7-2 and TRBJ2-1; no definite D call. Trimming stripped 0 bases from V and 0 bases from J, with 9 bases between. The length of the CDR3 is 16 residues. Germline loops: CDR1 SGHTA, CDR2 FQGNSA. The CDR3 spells CASSLAQSSSYNEQFF. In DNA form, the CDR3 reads TGTGCCAGCAGCTTAGCGCAAAGTAGCTCCTACAATGAGCAGTTCTTC.

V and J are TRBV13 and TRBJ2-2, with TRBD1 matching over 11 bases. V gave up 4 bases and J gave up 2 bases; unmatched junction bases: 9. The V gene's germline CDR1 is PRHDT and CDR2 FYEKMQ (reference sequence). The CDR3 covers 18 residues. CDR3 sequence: CASSSYPGQGVNTGELFF. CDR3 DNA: TGTGCCAGCAGCTCCTACCCGGGACAGGGGGTCAACACCGGGGAGCTGTTTTTT.

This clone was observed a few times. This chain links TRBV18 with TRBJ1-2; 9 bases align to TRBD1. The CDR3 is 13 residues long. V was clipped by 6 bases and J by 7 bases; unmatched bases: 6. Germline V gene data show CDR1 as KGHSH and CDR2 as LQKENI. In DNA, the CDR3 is TGTGCCAGCTCCCACGGACAGGGGAGTGGCTACACCTTC. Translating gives CASSHGQGSGYTF.

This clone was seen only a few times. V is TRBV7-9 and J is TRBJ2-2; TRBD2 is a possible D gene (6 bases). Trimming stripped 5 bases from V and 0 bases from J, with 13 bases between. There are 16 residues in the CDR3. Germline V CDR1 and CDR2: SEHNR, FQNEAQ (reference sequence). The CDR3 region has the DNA TGTGCCAGCAGCACCCCGGGACTCTCGAACACCGGGGAGCTGTTTTTT. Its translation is CASSTPGLSNTGELFF. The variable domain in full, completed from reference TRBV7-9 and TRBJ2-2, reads DTGVSQNPRHKITKRGQNVTFRCDPISEHNRLYWYRQTLGQGPEFLTYFQNEAQLEKSRLLSDRFSAERPKGSFSTLEIQRTEQGDSAMYLCASSTPGLSNTGELFFGEGSRLTVL.

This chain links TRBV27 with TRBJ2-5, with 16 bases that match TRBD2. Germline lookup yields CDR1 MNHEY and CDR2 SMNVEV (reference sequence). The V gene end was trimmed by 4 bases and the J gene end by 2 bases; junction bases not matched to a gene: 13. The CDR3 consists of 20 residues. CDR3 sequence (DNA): TGTGCCAGCAGTTCCCCCGGGACTAGCGGGAGGGCCTTAGGGCAAGAGACCCAGTACTTC. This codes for CASSSPGTSGRALGQETQYF.

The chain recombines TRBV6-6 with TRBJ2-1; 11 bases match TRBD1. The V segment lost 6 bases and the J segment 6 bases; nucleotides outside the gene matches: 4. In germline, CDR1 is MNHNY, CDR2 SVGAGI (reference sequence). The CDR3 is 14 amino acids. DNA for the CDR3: TGTGCCAGCAGACCCGGGACAGGGGGCAATGAGCAGTTCTTC. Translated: CASRPGTGGNEQFF.

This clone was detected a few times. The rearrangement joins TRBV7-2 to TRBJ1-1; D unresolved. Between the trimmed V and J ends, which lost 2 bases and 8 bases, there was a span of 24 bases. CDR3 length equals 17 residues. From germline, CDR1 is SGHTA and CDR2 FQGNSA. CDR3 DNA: TGTGCCAGCAGCTTATTCGAGGGATTCCTAGGGAGGGAAGAAGCTTTCTTT. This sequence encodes CASSLFEGFLGREEAFF.

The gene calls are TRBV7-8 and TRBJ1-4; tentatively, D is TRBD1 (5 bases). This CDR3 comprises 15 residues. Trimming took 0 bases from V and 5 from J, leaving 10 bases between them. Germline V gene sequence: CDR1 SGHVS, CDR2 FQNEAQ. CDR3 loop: CASSLAPRVNEKLFF. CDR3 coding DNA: TGTGCCAGCAGCTTAGCGCCCAGGGTAAATGAAAAACTGTTTTTT.